Listed below are T cell receptor beta chains from one sample, sequenced in a study of PD-L1 blockade in urothelial cancer. Using immunoSEQ multiplex PCR, the repertoire was profiled, and TCRdb retains in-frame clones only, with some absent. Of about 22,000 clones in the sample, approximately 89% were seen once. The material sequenced was PBMCs, taken around atezolizumab (anti-PD-L1) treatment. The receptors shown here come from a woman in her sixties or seventies with urothelial cancer. Each CDR3 is given with its conserved first and last residue. The order of the fields is V gene, J gene, D gene, CDR3 protein, CDR3 DNA. D genes are given only for firm matches.

v_call: TRBV18
j_call: TRBJ2-1
d_call: TRBD2
cdr3_aa: CASSPGTSGVNNEQFF
cdr3_nt: TGTGCCAGCTCTCCCGGGACTAGCGGCGTTAACAATGAGCAGTTCTTC

v_call: TRBV11-2
j_call: TRBJ2-3
d_call: -
cdr3_aa: CASSLERLNTQYF
cdr3_nt: TGTGCCAGCAGCTTGGAGCGCTTGAATACGCAGTATTTT

v_call: TRBV5-1
j_call: TRBJ1-1
d_call: TRBD1
cdr3_aa: CASSLAAGGTEAFF
cdr3_nt: TGCGCCAGCAGCTTGGCCGCAGGGGGTACTGAAGCTTTCTTT

v_call: TRBV9
j_call: TRBJ2-3
d_call: TRBD2
cdr3_aa: CASSVTLAGRKGDTQYF
cdr3_nt: TGTGCCAGCAGCGTAACACTAGCGGGGAGGAAAGGAGATACGCAGTATTTT

v_call: TRBV2
j_call: TRBJ2-5
d_call: TRBD1
cdr3_aa: CAIPGQGGTQYF
cdr3_nt: TGTGCCATCCCGGGACAGGGTGGGACCCAGTACTTC

v_call: TRBV14
j_call: TRBJ2-1
d_call: -
cdr3_aa: CASSPIGRVADNEQFF
cdr3_nt: TGTGCCAGCAGCCCAATCGGGAGAGTCGCCGACAATGAGCAGTTCTTC

v_call: TRBV5-1
j_call: TRBJ1-5
d_call: -
cdr3_aa: CASSRTGSQPQHF
cdr3_nt: TGCGCCAGCAGCAGAACTGGGAGTCAGCCCCAGCATTTT

v_call: TRBV7-2
j_call: TRBJ1-5
d_call: TRBD1
cdr3_aa: CASSFRQGPDQPQHF
cdr3_nt: TGTGCCAGCAGCTTCCGACAGGGTCCTGATCAGCCCCAGCATTTT

v_call: TRBV9
j_call: TRBJ2-5
d_call: TRBD2
cdr3_aa: CASSGGRVQETQYF
cdr3_nt: TGTGCCAGCAGCGGTGGGAGGGTCCAAGAGACCCAGTACTTC

v_call: TRBV6-5
j_call: TRBJ1-3
d_call: -
cdr3_aa: CASSYGNSGNTIYF
cdr3_nt: TGTGCCAGCAGTTACGGCAACTCTGGAAACACCATATATTTT

v_call: TRBV10-3
j_call: TRBJ2-7
d_call: TRBD2
cdr3_aa: CAIMGGDYEQYF
cdr3_nt: TGTGCCATCATGGGGGGGGACTACGAGCAGTACTTC

v_call: TRBV6-5
j_call: TRBJ2-1
d_call: TRBD1
cdr3_aa: CASSLNYGTGKFF
cdr3_nt: TGTGCCAGCAGTCTCAATTACGGGACAGGGAAGTTCTTC

v_call: TRBV7-2
j_call: TRBJ2-7
d_call: -
cdr3_aa: CASSLVRGGLGEQYF
cdr3_nt: TGTGCCAGCAGCTTAGTTAGGGGGGGGCTTGGCGAGCAGTACTTC

v_call: TRBV18
j_call: TRBJ1-3
d_call: -
cdr3_aa: CASSPLRGAPGNTIYF
cdr3_nt: TGTGCCAGCTCACCTCTTAGGGGCGCCCCTGGAAACACCATATATTTT

v_call: TRBV2
j_call: TRBJ2-1
d_call: TRBD1
cdr3_aa: CASSETGGSYNEQFF
cdr3_nt: TGTGCCAGCAGTGAGACAGGGGGCTCTTACAATGAGCAGTTCTTC

v_call: TRBV28
j_call: TRBJ1-1
d_call: -
cdr3_aa: CASSRTPNTEAFF
cdr3_nt: TGTGCCAGCAGTCGGACACCGAACACTGAAGCTTTCTTT